Presented here are 21 T cell receptor beta chains from one specimen sequenced in a study of blood T cell repertoires in COVID-19. Profiling relied on immunoSEQ multiplex PCR, and the TCRdb table lists in-frame clones only, not all of them. The sample holds about 87,000 clones, over 75% seen once. The sample comprised peripheral blood. The receptors here all came from an older man with acute or convalescent COVID-19.

This chain joins TRBV7-9 and TRBJ1-5; TRBD1 agrees at 12 bases. CDR1 SEHNR and CDR2 FQNEAQ come from the germline V gene (reference sequence). Trimming cost V 5 bases and J 3 bases; bases outside gene matches: 2. This CDR3 has 15 amino acids. The CDR3 nucleotides are TGTGCCAGCAGCCCGGGACAGGGGGCCAATCAGCCCCAGCATTTT. This translates into CASSPGQGANQPQHF.

This chain links TRBV12-5 with TRBJ1-4; 7 positions match TRBD1. J gave up 5 bases and V 0 bases, and 6 bases lay outside the gene matches. This CDR3 region has 16 residues. Germline values: CDR1 LGHNT, CDR2 FRNRAP. CDR3: CASGLVRDSQNEKLFF. CDR3 DNA: TGTGCTAGTGGTTTGGTTCGGGACAGTCAGAATGAAAAACTGTTTTTT.

The J gene is TRBJ2-3, the V gene TRBV10-3; TRBD2 is a possible D gene (5 bases). With 7 bases removed from V and 1 base from J, the gap between germline ends came to 9 bases. The CDR3 has 13 residues. The germline V gene encodes CDR1 ENHRY and CDR2 SYGVKD. The CDR3 here is CAIKIARTDTQYF. The CDR3 nucleotides read TGTGCCATCAAGATAGCGCGCACAGATACGCAGTATTTT.

The CDR3 sequence is CASSSTGGWGYTF. The CDR3, as DNA: TGTGCCAGCAGCTCCACAGGGGGCTGGGGCTACACCTTC. The chain recombines TRBV7-3 with TRBJ1-2; TRBD1 agrees at 9 bases. Germline loops: CDR1 SGHTA, CDR2 FQGTGA. Trimming removed 4 bases from V and 8 bases from J; junction bases left unmatched: 5. CDR3 length equals 13 residues.

The chain joins TRBV11-2 to TRBJ1-2, with D tentatively TRBD1 (6 bases). The germline CDR1 and CDR2 sequences are SGHAT and FQNNGV. This CDR3 has 14 amino acids. The ends were cut back, 1 base at V and 4 bases at J, with 10 bases in the middle. DNA of the CDR3: TGTGCCAGCAGCTTAGTGGGGGCCGGCTATGGCTACACCTTC. Translating gives CASSLVGAGYGYTF.

This chain's CDR3 is CSVKPNPYEQYF. In DNA form, the CDR3 reads TGCAGCGTTAAACCTAACCCCTACGAGCAGTACTTC. V gene TRBV29-1 combines with J gene TRBJ2-7; D call uncertain. The CDR3 runs 12 residues. Trimming took off 5 bases at V and 2 bases at J, with 10 bases between the two ends. Germline V lookup: CDR1 SQVTM, CDR2 ANQGSEA.

This chain links TRBV30 with TRBJ1-1, with 7 bases that match TRBD1. CDR1 is GTSNPN, CDR2 SVGIG, per germline (reference sequence). This CDR3 has 13 residues. J lost 1 base, V lost 3 bases, and 2 bases had no gene match. CDR3 residues: CAWRSGGNTEAFF. The DNA of the CDR3 is TGTGCCTGGAGATCAGGGGGGAACACTGAAGCTTTCTTT.

The rearrangement uses TRBV10-3 and TRBJ1-1; the D is unclear. Germline CDR1 and CDR2: ENHRY and SYGVKD. The CDR3 spans 13 residues. V lost 6 bases and J lost 1, with 9 bases in between. DNA of the CDR3: TGTGCCATCAGGCCGAACGGGAACACTGAAGCTTTCTTT. The encoded protein is CAIRPNGNTEAFF.

This clone has only a few counts. The chain links TRBV6-5 to TRBJ1-2; D perhaps matches TRBD1 (5 bases). The CDR3 runs to 15 residues. Germline CDR1 and CDR2: MNHEY and SVGAGI. V gave up 6 bases and J gave up 5 bases, with 19 bases separating them. The DNA for the CDR3 is TGTGCCAGCAGACCTCAGAGGGACGGGGGGTATGGCTACACCTTC. Protein product: CASRPQRDGGYGYTF.

This chain uses TRBV7-3 with TRBJ1-2; 10 bases are a match to TRBD1. J gave up 6 bases and V 2 bases, and 9 bases lay outside the gene matches. Germline CDR1 reads SGHTA; CDR2 reads FQGTGA. The CDR3 loop spans 16 amino acids. The CDR3 here is CASSLLGTGAQHGYTF. CDR3 nucleotides: TGTGCCAGCAGCTTACTAGGGACAGGGGCCCAACATGGCTACACCTTC.

The chain recombines TRBV7-2 with TRBJ2-7, with D perhaps matching TRBD1 (8 bases). CDR3 length equals 14 residues. CDR1 SGHTA and CDR2 FQGNSA come from the germline V gene. V lost 5 bases to trimming and J lost 7 bases, with 18 bases between them. As DNA, the CDR3 is TGTGCCAGCAGCCGTGAAGAACAGGGGGGGGAGCAGTACTTC. Translation gives CASSREEQGGEQYF.

The rearrangement links TRBV19 to TRBJ1-5; TRBD1 matches at 9 bases. The germline CDR1 and CDR2 sequences are LNHDA and SQIVND (reference sequence). With 5 bases clipped from V and 1 base from J, the junction kept 3 bases outside the gene matches. This CDR3 spans 15 amino acids. CDR3 sequence: CASSSQGASNQPQHF. The CDR3 DNA follows: TGTGCCAGTAGTTCACAGGGGGCGAGCAATCAGCCCCAGCATTTT.

The chain joins TRBV27 to TRBJ1-1; D possibly corresponds to TRBD1 (6 bases). The CDR3 spans 14 residues. Trimming pared 6 bases from V and 6 bases from J, leaving 17 bases between. The germline V gene encodes CDR1 MNHEY and CDR2 SMNVEV (reference sequence). The CDR3 DNA is TGTGCCAGCAGGATACAGGGTTTTAGGTCTGAAGCTTTCTTT. The encoded protein is CASRIQGFRSEAFF.

V usage is TRBV29-1 and J usage is TRBJ2-7; 8 nucleotides align to TRBD2. The V segment lost 3 bases and the J segment 5 bases; nucleotides outside the gene matches: 3. Germline V gene sequence: CDR1 SQVTM, CDR2 ANQGSEA. The CDR3 runs to 12 residues. This CDR3 reads CSVDTGGDEQYF. The CDR3 nucleotides read TGCAGCGTTGATACGGGAGGGGACGAGCAGTACTTC.

This rearrangement joins TRBV18 to TRBJ2-4; D remains unclear. V was pared by 2 bases and J by 1 base, with 12 bases between. Per germline, CDR1 KGHSH and CDR2 LQKENI. This CDR3 region has 16 residues. CDR3: CASSPTESRAKNIQYF. CDR3 DNA sequence: TGTGCCAGCTCACCAACAGAGTCTCGCGCCAAAAACATTCAGTACTTC.

This clone was seen once. The J gene is TRBJ2-7, the V gene TRBV10-3, with 9 bases matching TRBD1. The germline gives CDR1 ENHRY, CDR2 SYGVKD. V was pared by 10 bases and J by 0 bases, with 7 bases of the junction left unmatched. The CDR3 length is 14 residues. This CDR3 is CATYKGQGSYEQYF. CDR3 sequence (DNA): TGTGCCACCTACAAGGGACAGGGCTCCTACGAGCAGTACTTC.

This rearrangement joins TRBV27 to TRBJ1-6; D ambiguous. Trimming removed 6 bases at V and 0 bases at J, with 12 bases between. The CDR3 sequence is 16 residues long. CDR1 is MNHEY, CDR2 SMNVEV, per germline (reference sequence). The CDR3 loop is CASRTTGSSYNSPLHF. The CDR3, as DNA: TGTGCCAGCAGGACTACGGGTTCCTCCTATAATTCACCCCTCCACTTT.

V gene TRBV30 combines with J gene TRBJ1-3; D gene unclear. The CDR3 has 12 residues. CDR1 and CDR2 from the germline V gene are GTSNPN and SVGIG (reference sequence). V was cut by 4 bases and J by 1 base, with 5 bases left in between. The CDR3 sequence is CAWTRSGNTIYF. The CDR3 bases are TGTGCCTGGACCCGTTCTGGAAACACCATATATTTT.

The rearrangement links TRBV18 to TRBJ2-2; a possible D gene is TRBD1 (5 bases). Looked up from germline, CDR1 is KGHSH and CDR2 is LQKENI. V shed 6 bases and J shed 0 bases, with 11 bases lying between them. There are 15 residues in the CDR3. The CDR3 DNA sequence: TGTGCCAGCTCGTACGACAGCGCGAACACCGGGGAGCTGTTTTTT. It encodes CASSYDSANTGELFF.

The chain employs TRBV29-1 and TRBJ2-5; tentatively, D is TRBD2 (6 bases). Looked up from germline, CDR1 is SQVTM and CDR2 is ANQGSEA. This CDR3 is built from 12 residues. Deletions cut 4 bases from V and 4 bases from J, with 10 bases between. The CDR3 sequence: CSVGGDSETQYF. The CDR3 nucleotides read TGCAGCGTTGGTGGGGACTCAGAGACCCAGTACTTC.

The chain couples TRBV9 to TRBJ2-1; no firm D call. Germline CDR1 is SGDLS and CDR2 is YYNGEE. The ends were cut back, 0 bases at V and 11 bases at J, with 9 bases in the middle. This CDR3 is 12 amino acids long. The CDR3 DNA reads TGTGCCAGCAGCGTAGGGGCGAGCCAGCAGTTCTTC. This codes for CASSVGASQQFF.